The source of this T cell receptor (beta chain) is a study of human T cells and chemical hapten exposure. This clonotype came up a few times. The time point here: patch test 2, 6 weeks after DPC sensitization. Treatment defined: therapeutic diphenylcyclopropenone sensitization with weekly scalp DPC. Trimming took off 0 bases at V and 4 bases at J, with 9 bases between the two ends. CDR3 length: 14 residues. Looked up from germline, CDR1 is SGHRS and CDR2 is YFSETQ. A single record per CDR3 protein comes from TCRdb applying MiXCR to the RACE reads. The table has about 82,000 distinct CDR3 sequences, about 9.4% seen once; the top ten hold around 4.7%.

This sequence originates from a woman aged 50 to 60 with alopecia areata. Some clones in this sample may be carry-over from other donors' samples. Source: whole blood, taken in connection with sensitization to the hapten diphenylcyclopropenone (DPC). The genes are TRBV5-1 and TRBJ2-3; TRBD2 might be the D (5 bases). CDR3 DNA: TGCGCCAGCAGCTTGGGAGACGGGGCAGATACGCAGTATTTT. It translates to CASSLGDGADTQYF. Complete variable domain (other parts from reference TRBV5-1 and TRBJ2-3): KAGVTQTPRYLIKTRGQQVTLSCSPISGHRSVSWYQQTPGQGLQFLFEYFSETQRNKGNFPGRFSGRQFSNSRSEMNVSTLELGDSALYLCASSLGDGADTQYFGPGTRLTVL.